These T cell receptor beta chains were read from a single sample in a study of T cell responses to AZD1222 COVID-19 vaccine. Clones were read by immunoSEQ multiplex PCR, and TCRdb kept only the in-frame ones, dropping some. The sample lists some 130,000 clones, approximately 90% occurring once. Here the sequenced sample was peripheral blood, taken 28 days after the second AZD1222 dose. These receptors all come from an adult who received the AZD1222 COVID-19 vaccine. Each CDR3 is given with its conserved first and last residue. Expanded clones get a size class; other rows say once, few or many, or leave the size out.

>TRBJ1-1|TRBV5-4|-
CASSEGQWNTEAFF
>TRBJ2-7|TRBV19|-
CASSISQGTYEQYF
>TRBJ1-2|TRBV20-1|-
CSASDPGPGYTF
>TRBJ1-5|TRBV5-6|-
CASSLAGYNQPQHF
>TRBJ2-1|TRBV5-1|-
CASSPPASEQFF
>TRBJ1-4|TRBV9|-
CASSVGGSLEKLFF
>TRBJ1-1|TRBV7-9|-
CASTARTEAFF
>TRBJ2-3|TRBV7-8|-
CASSISRRKDTDTQYF
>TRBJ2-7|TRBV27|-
CASTPEGAGGSSYEQYF
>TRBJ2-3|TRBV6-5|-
CASSPDRPDTQYF
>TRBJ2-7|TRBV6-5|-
CASRRGSSYEQYF
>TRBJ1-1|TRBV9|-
CASSVVGGTGSEAFF
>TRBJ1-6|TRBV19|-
CASSIGNSPLHF
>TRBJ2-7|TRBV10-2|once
CASSGFSYEQYF
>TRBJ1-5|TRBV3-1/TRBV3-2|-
CASSPIGQGGQPQHF
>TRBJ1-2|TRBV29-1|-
CSATVNYGYTF
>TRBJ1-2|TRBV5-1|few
CASSYGASYGYTF
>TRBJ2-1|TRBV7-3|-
CASTQTSGSGNEQFF
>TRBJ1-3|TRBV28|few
CASSWDGSSGNTIYF
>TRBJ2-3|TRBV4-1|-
CASSQDPSGRSDTQYF
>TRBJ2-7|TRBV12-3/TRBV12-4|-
CASSLAGGYEQYF
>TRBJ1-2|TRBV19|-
CASSMVNGGYTF
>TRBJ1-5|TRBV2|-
CASSPQGNQPQHF
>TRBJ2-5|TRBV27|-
CASSLRHRVSGQETQYF
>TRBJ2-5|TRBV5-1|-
CASSLVPVLTGLETQYF
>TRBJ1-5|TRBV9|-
CASSIDTEQPQHF
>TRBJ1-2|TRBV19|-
CASSPILAANYGYTF
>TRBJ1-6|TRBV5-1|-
CASRTGLSYNSPLHF